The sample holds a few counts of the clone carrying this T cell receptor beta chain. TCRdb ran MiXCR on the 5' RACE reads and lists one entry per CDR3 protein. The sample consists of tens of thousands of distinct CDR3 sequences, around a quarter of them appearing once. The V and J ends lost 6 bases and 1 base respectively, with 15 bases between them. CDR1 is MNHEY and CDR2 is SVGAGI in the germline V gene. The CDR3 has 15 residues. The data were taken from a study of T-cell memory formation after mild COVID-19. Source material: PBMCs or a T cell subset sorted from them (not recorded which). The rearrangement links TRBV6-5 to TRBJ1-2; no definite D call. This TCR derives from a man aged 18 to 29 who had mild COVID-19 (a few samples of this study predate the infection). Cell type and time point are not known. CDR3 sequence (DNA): TGTGCCAGCAGCTCGGTTGGAGATCTTAACTATGGCTACACCTTC. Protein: CASSSVGDLNYGYTF.